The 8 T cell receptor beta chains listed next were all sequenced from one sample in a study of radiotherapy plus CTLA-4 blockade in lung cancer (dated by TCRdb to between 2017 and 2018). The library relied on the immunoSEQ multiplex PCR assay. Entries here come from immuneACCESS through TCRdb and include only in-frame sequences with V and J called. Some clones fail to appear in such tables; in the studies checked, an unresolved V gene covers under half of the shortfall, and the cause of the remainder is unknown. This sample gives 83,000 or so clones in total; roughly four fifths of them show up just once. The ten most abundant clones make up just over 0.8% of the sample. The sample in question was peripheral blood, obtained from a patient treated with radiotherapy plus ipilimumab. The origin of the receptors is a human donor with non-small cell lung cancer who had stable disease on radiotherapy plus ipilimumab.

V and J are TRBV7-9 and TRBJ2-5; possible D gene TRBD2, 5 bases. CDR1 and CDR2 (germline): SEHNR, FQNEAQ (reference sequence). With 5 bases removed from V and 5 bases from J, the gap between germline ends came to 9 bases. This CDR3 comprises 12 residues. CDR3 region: CASSHSVETQYF. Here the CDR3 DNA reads TGTGCCAGCAGCCATAGCGTCGAGACCCAGTACTTC.

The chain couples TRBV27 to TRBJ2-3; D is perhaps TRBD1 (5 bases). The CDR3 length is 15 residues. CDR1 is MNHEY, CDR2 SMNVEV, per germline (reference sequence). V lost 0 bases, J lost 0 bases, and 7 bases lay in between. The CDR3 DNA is TGTGCCAGCAGTTTATCCCGGACAAGCACAGATACGCAGTATTTT. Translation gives CASSLSRTSTDTQYF.

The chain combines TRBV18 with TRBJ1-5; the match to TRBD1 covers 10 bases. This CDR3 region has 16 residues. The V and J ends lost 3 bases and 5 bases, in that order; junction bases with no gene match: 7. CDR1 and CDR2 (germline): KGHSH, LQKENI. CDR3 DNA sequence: TGTGCCAGCTCACCGCAGACAGGGGGCTCCGATCAGCCCCAGCATTTT. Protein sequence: CASSPQTGGSDQPQHF.

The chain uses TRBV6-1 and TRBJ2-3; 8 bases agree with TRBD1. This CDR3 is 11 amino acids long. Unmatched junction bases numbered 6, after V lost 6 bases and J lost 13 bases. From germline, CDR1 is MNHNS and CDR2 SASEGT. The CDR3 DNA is TGTGCCAGCAGAAGGACAGGGTGGGAGTATTTT. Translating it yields CASRRTGWEYF.

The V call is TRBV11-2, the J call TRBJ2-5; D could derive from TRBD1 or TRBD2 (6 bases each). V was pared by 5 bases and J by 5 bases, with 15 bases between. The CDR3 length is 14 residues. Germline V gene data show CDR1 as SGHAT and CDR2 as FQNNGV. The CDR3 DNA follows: TGTGCCAGCAGCCCAACTGGGGGGCCGGAGACCCAGTACTTC. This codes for CASSPTGGPETQYF. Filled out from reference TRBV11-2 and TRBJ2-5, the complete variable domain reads EAGVAQSPRYKIIEKRQSVAFWCNPISGHATLYWYQQILGQGPKLLIQFQNNGVVDDSQLPKDRFSAERLKGVDSTLKIQPAKLEDSAVYLCASSPTGGPETQYFGPGTRLLVL.

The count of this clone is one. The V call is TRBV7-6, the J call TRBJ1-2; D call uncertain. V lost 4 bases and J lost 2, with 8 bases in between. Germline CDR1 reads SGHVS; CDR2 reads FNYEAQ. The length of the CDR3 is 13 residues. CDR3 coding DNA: TGTGCCAGCAGCTCCGAGGCAAACTATGGCTACACCTTC. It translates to CASSSEANYGYTF.

CDR3 DNA: TGTGCCAGCTCACCTCTCGCGGGGGGGTTCCAAGAGACCCAGTACTTC. Protein: CASSPLAGGFQETQYF. V is TRBV18 and J is TRBJ2-5; 9 bases align to TRBD2. J lost 1 base, V lost 3 bases, and 6 bases had no gene match. CDR1 and CDR2 (germline): KGHSH, LQKENI. The CDR3 extends over 16 amino acids.

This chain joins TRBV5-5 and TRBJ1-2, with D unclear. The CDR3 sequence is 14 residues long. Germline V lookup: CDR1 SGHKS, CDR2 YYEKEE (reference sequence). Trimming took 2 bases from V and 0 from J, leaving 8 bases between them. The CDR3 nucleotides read TGTGCCAGCAGCTTTGGCCGAGCTAACTATGGCTACACCTTC. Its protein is CASSFGRANYGYTF.